This T cell receptor (beta chain) was identified during a study of cytomegalovirus exposure and HLA in healthy donors. Broader study findings: At a 0.05 false discovery rate, a later analysis found about 17,000 TCR beta sequences to be associated with HLA alleles.

With respect to this clone: Antigen: not known.

Vbeta (60) and Jbeta (13) primers were used in the PCR. Clones were read by immunoSEQ multiplex PCR, and TCRdb kept only the in-frame ones, dropping some. Among over 110,000 clones listed, roughly 74% were seen once. The TCR sequence derives from a woman aged 40 to 49 in good health and CMV-seropositive. The sample taken for sequencing was PBMCs.

Written as DNA, the CDR3 is TGTGCCAGCTCGCAACCTGGACAGGTACAACATTTT. As protein: CASSQPGQVQHF. V gene TRBV18 combines with J gene TRBJ1-5; TRBD1 matches 7 bases. V trimming: 6 bases; J trimming: 16 bases; junction bases outside the gene matches: 12. The CDR3 covers 12 residues. The germline gives CDR1 KGHSH, CDR2 LQKENI.